This is a list of T cell receptor beta chains from one sample in a study of control samples from healthy donors and cancer patients. Libraries were prepared by immunoSEQ multiplex PCR; TCRdb keeps only in-frame clonotypes and omits some of them. The sample has 100,000 to 150,000 clones; about 95% are singletons. Sequenced input: blood. The receptors were sampled from a man aged 25 to 40 in good health. CDR3s include the opening cysteine and the closing phenylalanine or tryptophan. The order of the fields is clone size, V gene, J gene, D gene, CDR3 protein, CDR3 DNA. A D gene is named only where the DNA matches it firmly. The size of a clone is reported for some rows only, either as once, few or many, or as a class for expanded clones.

.	TRBV6-2/TRBV6-3	TRBJ2-1	TRBD1	CASSLYRDRVLNEQFF	TGTGCCAGCAGCCTATACCGGGACAGGGTGTTGAATGAGCAGTTCTTC
once	TRBV5-1	TRBJ2-5	.	CASSLEATGWYF	TGCGCCAGCAGCTTGGAGGCTACAGGGTGGTACTTC
.	TRBV2	TRBJ2-4	.	CASTGTIAKNIQYF	TGTGCCAGCACAGGCACGATAGCCAAAAACATTCAGTACTTC
.	TRBV11-2	TRBJ2-7	.	CASSFPGDPYEQYF	TGTGCCAGCAGCTTCCCGGGGGATCCCTACGAGCAGTACTTC
.	TRBV3-1/TRBV3-2	TRBJ1-5	.	CASSQTANQPQHF	TGTGCCAGCAGCCAAACAGCCAATCAGCCCCAGCATTTT
.	TRBV19	TRBJ1-6	.	CASTPGGGRSPLHF	TGTGCCAGTACGCCCGGGGGAGGACGCTCACCCCTCCACTTT
.	TRBV6-2/TRBV6-3	TRBJ2-5	TRBD2	CASSYVGGAAETQYF	TGTGCCAGCAGTTATGTCGGGGGGGCCGCAGAGACCCAGTACTTC
.	TRBV7-9	TRBJ1-1	.	CASGDLPGKQERAEAFF	TGTGCCAGCGGGGACCTCCCGGGCAAACAGGAGAGGGCTGAAGCTTTCTTT
.	TRBV28	TRBJ1-1	.	CASSLVGRGRDTEAFF	TGTGCCAGCAGTTTAGTGGGCCGTGGCAGGGACACTGAAGCTTTCTTT
.	TRBV5-4	TRBJ2-4	TRBD1	CASSQPGQGNIQYF	TGTGCCAGCAGCCAACCGGGACAGGGAAACATTCAGTACTTC
few	TRBV11-2	TRBJ2-4	TRBD2	CASSFLRGGVNIQYF	TGTGCCAGCAGCTTTCTACGGGGGGGCGTAAACATTCAGTACTTC
.	TRBV7-8	TRBJ2-7	TRBD2	CASSAGLAGYEQYF	TGTGCCAGCAGCGCAGGACTAGCGGGCTACGAGCAGTACTTC
.	TRBV4-1	TRBJ1-1	.	CASSQGRDGTLLSFF	TGCGCCAGCAGCCAAGGGAGGGACGGGACCCTCCTTTCTTTCTTT
.	TRBV28	TRBJ1-3	.	CASRGTLGNTIYF	TGTGCCAGCAGGGGGACATTAGGAAACACCATATATTTT
.	TRBV9	TRBJ2-5	.	CASSVGLIGETQYF	TGTGCCAGCAGCGTAGGGCTCATTGGGGAGACCCAGTACTTC
.	TRBV27	TRBJ1-1	.	CASSLGGGLTEAFF	TGTGCCAGCAGTTTGGGGGGAGGGTTAACTGAAGCTTTCTTT
.	TRBV14	TRBJ1-6	.	CASSQVGISPLHF	TGTGCCAGCAGCCAAGTAGGAATTTCACCCCTCCACTTT
.	TRBV19	TRBJ2-7	.	CASSPGSYEQYF	TGTGCCAGTAGTCCGGGCTCCTACGAGCAGTACTTC
.	TRBV5-1	TRBJ1-3	.	CASSLGGSGNTIYF	TGCGCCAGCAGCTTGGGTGGCTCTGGAAACACCATATATTTT
.	TRBV2	TRBJ2-7	TRBD1	CASRDGQGLSEQYF	TGTGCCAGCAGAGATGGACAGGGATTATCCGAGCAGTACTTC
few	TRBV7-9	TRBJ2-7	TRBD1	CASSSATGTPYEQYF	TGTGCCAGCAGCTCCGCGACAGGGACACCCTACGAGCAGTACTTC
.	TRBV6-2/TRBV6-3	TRBJ2-5	TRBD2	CASSYSGLAVETQYF	TGTGCCAGCAGTTACTCGGGGCTAGCGGTGGAGACCCAGTACTTC
.	TRBV18	TRBJ2-7	TRBD1	CASSPDRDGEQYF	TGTGCCAGCTCACCGGACAGGGACGGCGAGCAGTACTTC
.	TRBV28	TRBJ2-3	TRBD1	CASSMGQGWDTQYF	TGTGCCAGCAGTATGGGACAGGGATGGGATACGCAGTATTTT
.	TRBV2	TRBJ1-6	.	CASSDRQKYGSPLHF	TGTGCCAGCAGTGATAGGCAGAAGTATGGATCACCCCTCCACTTT
.	TRBV9	TRBJ1-5	.	CASSATDSNQPQHF	TGTGCCAGCAGCGCGACAGATAGCAATCAGCCCCAGCATTTT
.	TRBV24-1	TRBJ2-7	TRBD2	CATQRLAGGSSYEQYF	TGTGCCACGCAGCGACTAGCGGGGGGCTCGTCCTACGAGCAGTACTTC
.	TRBV4-2	TRBJ2-7	.	CASSQDSKGYPYEQYF	TGTGCCAGCAGCCAAGATAGTAAGGGCTATCCTTACGAGCAGTACTTC